A single sample is the source of the 21 T cell receptor beta chains below, sequenced in a study of type 1 and type 2 diabetes patients. Amplification started from genomic DNA. Amplification of the beta chain CDR3 used 30 forward and 13 reverse multiplex primers. TCRdb recomputed calls from the multiplex PCR reads with MiXCR, one row per CDR3 protein. Altogether some 250,000 distinct CDR3 sequences are present, approximately 45% being singletons, with the ten largest covering about 13%. The sample was peripheral blood mononuclear cells (PBMCs). Receptor source: a man aged 18-30 years with type 2 diabetes.

Details on this clonotype: One base away lies a much larger clone, so this may be a sequencing read error. The chain recombines TRBV25-1 with TRBJ1-2; D ambiguous. Germline CDR1 and CDR2: MGHDK and SYGVNS. The CDR3 covers 14 residues. Trimming stripped 4 bases from V and 5 bases from J, with 14 bases between. The CDR3 nucleotides are TGTGCCAGCAGTGGAGGCGGCTACTATTATGGCTACACCTTC. It encodes CASSGGGYYYGYTF.

This chain links TRBV5-1 with TRBJ1-1, with a tentative D call TRBD1 (5 bases). The CDR3 is 18 residues long. The germline gives CDR1 SGHRS, CDR2 YFSETQ. The V and J ends lost 0 bases and 0 bases respectively, with 18 bases between them. The CDR3 region is CASSLAPGGRPMNTEAFF. CDR3 in DNA: TGCGCCAGCAGCTTGGCCCCGGGGGGACGCCCCATGAACACTGAAGCTTTCTTT. Full variable domain (remainder filled in from reference TRBV5-1 and TRBJ1-1): KAGVTQTPRYLIKTRGQQVTLSCSPISGHRSVSWYQQTPGQGLQFLFEYFSETQRNKGNFPGRFSGRQFSNSRSEMNVSTLELGDSALYLCASSLAPGGRPMNTEAFFGQGTRLTVV.

This clonotype has a handful of counts. The chain has TRBV20-1 and TRBJ1-1, with unresolved D. Trimming removed 3 bases from V and 0 bases from J, with 11 bases in between. Looked up from germline, CDR1 is DFQATT and CDR2 is SNEGSKA (reference sequence). This CDR3 region has 14 residues. This CDR3 is CSASGGTLNTEAFF. DNA of the CDR3: TGCAGTGCTAGTGGTGGCACGTTGAACACTGAAGCTTTCTTT.

V gene TRBV2 combines with J gene TRBJ1-2; D remains ambiguous. Germline V lookup: CDR1 SNHLY, CDR2 FYNNEI. This CDR3 region has 14 residues. V was shortened by 5 bases and J by 6 bases, with 16 bases between the two germline ends. CDR3 in DNA: TGTGCCAGCAGTCTCGGGCCCCGGGTGAATGGCTACACCTTC. It codes for CASSLGPRVNGYTF.

The genes are TRBV7-6 and TRBJ2-1, with D perhaps matching TRBD1 or TRBD2 (5 bases each). The CDR3 length is 15 residues. Per germline, CDR1 SGHVS and CDR2 FNYEAQ. The ends were cut back, 0 bases at V and 7 bases at J, with 13 bases in the middle. This CDR3 reads CASSLASLGANEQFF. The CDR3 DNA is TGTGCCAGCAGCTTAGCGAGCCTCGGGGCGAATGAGCAGTTCTTC.

V gene TRBV20-1 combines with J gene TRBJ2-2; D perhaps matches TRBD2 (5 bases). Trimming removed 6 bases at V and 1 base at J, with 6 bases between. Looked up from germline, CDR1 is DFQATT and CDR2 is SNEGSKA (reference sequence). There are 12 residues in the CDR3. The CDR3 DNA is TGCAGTGCCGGGAAGAACACCGGGGAGCTGTTTTTT. It specifies CSAGKNTGELFF.

Written as DNA, the CDR3 is TGCGCCAGCAGCCGTCGGGAGGACCACCAAGAGACCCAGTACTTC. Its translation: CASSRREDHQETQYF. V and J are TRBV4-3 and TRBJ2-5; TRBD2 agrees at 7 bases. The V gene's germline CDR1 is LGHNA and CDR2 YSLEER. The CDR3 loop spans 15 amino acids. Losses at the gene ends were 4 bases for V and 0 bases for J; bases not matched to a gene: 5.

This clonotype was found once. The chain carries TRBV29-1 and TRBJ2-1; D unclear. Trimming left V 3 bases short and J 3 bases short, with 3 bases between. In germline, CDR1 is SQVTM, CDR2 ANQGSEA. CDR3 length equals 11 residues. CDR3 in DNA: TGCAGCGTTGAGGTCTACAATGAGCAGTTCTTC. This translates into CSVEVYNEQFF.

The rearrangement links TRBV9 to TRBJ1-4, with 10 bases that match TRBD1. The CDR3 contains 15 residues. Germline CDR1 reads SGDLS; CDR2 reads YYNGEE. Losses at the gene ends were 3 bases for V and 5 bases for J; bases not matched to a gene: 4. DNA of the CDR3: TGTGCCAGCAGCGCCTGGACAGGGGGGAATGAAAAACTGTTTTTT. Translating it yields CASSAWTGGNEKLFF.

V and J are TRBV4-1 and TRBJ1-2; 8 bases fit TRBD1. With V trimmed by 0 bases and J by 4 bases, 4 bases remained unmatched. Germline V lookup: CDR1 MGHRA, CDR2 YSYEKL. The CDR3 runs 15 residues. The CDR3 nucleotides read TGCGCCAGCAGCCAAGATTTACAGGGGGGCTATGGCTACACCTTC. It encodes CASSQDLQGGYGYTF.

This clonotype has a handful of counts. The rearrangement joins TRBV7-8 to TRBJ2-7; 7 positions agree with TRBD1. This CDR3 region has 14 residues. Germline V CDR1 and CDR2: SGHVS, FQNEAQ. The V gene end was trimmed by 1 base and the J gene end by 5 bases; junction bases not matched to a gene: 5. The CDR3 DNA reads TGTGCCAGCAGCTTAGAGAACAGGGGCCACGAGCAGTACTTC. It encodes CASSLENRGHEQYF.

Only a few counts were recorded for this clonotype. The rearrangement joins TRBV18 to TRBJ2-2; 11 nucleotides align to TRBD2. From germline, CDR1 is KGHSH and CDR2 LQKENI. The ends lost 4 bases at V and 6 bases at J; junction bases unmatched: 4. The CDR3 loop spans 15 amino acids. CDR3 nucleotides: TGTGCCAGCTCACTACTAGCGGGAGACTCCGGGGAGCTGTTTTTT. Amino acid sequence: CASSLLAGDSGELFF.

This clonotype was seen a few times. The genes are TRBV2 and TRBJ2-7; 10 nucleotides line up with TRBD2. CDR1 and CDR2 from the germline V gene are SNHLY and FYNNEI. This CDR3 is built from 15 residues. V lost 5 bases and J lost 4; bases outside the gene matches: 8. The CDR3 loop reads CASSIGLADVYEQYF. CDR3 nucleotides: TGTGCCAGCAGTATTGGACTAGCGGATGTATACGAGCAGTACTTC. Using reference TRBV2 and TRBJ2-7 for the parts outside the CDR3, the full variable domain is EPEVTQTPSHQVTQMGQEVILRCVPISNHLYFYWYRQILGQKVEFLVSFYNNEISEKSEIFDDQFSVERPDGSNFTLKIRSTKLEDSAMYFCASSIGLADVYEQYFGPGTRLTVT.

The gene calls are TRBV5-1 and TRBJ2-2, with D uncertain. This CDR3 is 13 amino acids long. V was pared by 1 base and J by 5 bases, with 6 bases between. In germline, CDR1 is SGHRS, CDR2 YFSETQ. Here the CDR3 reads CASSLIGTGELFF. The CDR3 bases are TGCGCCAGCAGCTTGATAGGTACCGGGGAGCTGTTTTTT.

This clonotype has more than one count but fewer than ten. The chain has TRBV4-3 and TRBJ2-7; 8 nucleotides align to TRBD1. CDR3 length: 14 amino acids. From germline, CDR1 is LGHNA and CDR2 YSLEER. V was pared by 1 base and J by 3 bases, with 2 bases of the junction left unmatched. CDR3 residues: CASSQGQGSYEQYF. In DNA form, the CDR3 reads TGCGCCAGCAGCCAAGGACAGGGGAGCTACGAGCAGTACTTC.

This sequence joins TRBV12-3 or TRBV12-4 and TRBJ2-7; 8 bases are a match to TRBD1. Trimming cost V 1 base and J 0 bases; bases outside gene matches: 5. CDR3 length equals 16 residues. Here the CDR3 reads CASSLGGTGLSYEQYF. CDR3 DNA sequence: TGTGCCAGCAGTTTAGGCGGGACAGGTCTCTCCTACGAGCAGTACTTC.

This clonotype was counted ten times or more. The J gene is TRBJ1-4, the V gene TRBV2; the D gene is possibly TRBD1 (6 bases). The ends were cut back, 0 bases at V and 15 bases at J, with 11 bases in the middle. The CDR3 runs 12 residues. Germline V gene lookup returns CDR1 SNHLY and CDR2 FYNNEI. The CDR3 loop is CASSEAGQGLFF. The CDR3 nucleotides are TGTGCCAGCAGTGAAGCGGGACAAGGGTTGTTTTTT.

The table lists this clonotype with a few counts. V is TRBV9 and J is TRBJ2-5; D is uncertain. V gave up 3 bases and J gave up 6 bases, with 15 bases separating them. The CDR3 is 14 residues long. Germline assignment: CDR1 SGDLS and CDR2 YYNGEE. CDR3 coding DNA: TGTGCCAGCAGCGCCTCGGGTACTGTGCAGACCCAGTACTTC. Translation: CASSASGTVQTQYF.

This clonotype turned up a few times. The chain carries TRBV20-1 and TRBJ2-3; maybe TRBD2 (6 bases). Germline V CDR1 and CDR2: DFQATT, SNEGSKA (reference sequence). The CDR3 covers 16 residues. CDR3 nucleotide sequence: TGCAGCTTACCGGGACTTAAGTGGGGCAGCACAGATACGCAGTATTTT. Encoded protein: CSLPGLKWGSTDTQYF.

V and J are TRBV7-2 and TRBJ1-1; 7 nucleotides line up with TRBD1. With 5 bases clipped from V and 1 base from J, the junction kept 7 bases outside the gene matches. The CDR3 covers 15 residues. Germline loops: CDR1 SGHTA, CDR2 FQGNSA. The CDR3: CASSLLQGTNTEAFF. DNA of the CDR3: TGTGCCAGCAGCCTCTTACAGGGGACGAACACTGAAGCTTTCTTT.

V gene TRBV7-2 combines with J gene TRBJ2-4; D ambiguous. Germline V gene lookup returns CDR1 SGHTA and CDR2 FQGNSA. This CDR3 has 15 amino acids. The V gene lost 6 bases and the J gene lost 3 bases, with 15 bases spanning the gap. CDR3 sequence (DNA): TGTGCCAGCAGTGCGGCGGCCCACGGCAAAAACATTCAGTACTTC. Amino acid sequence: CASSAAAHGKNIQYF.